These 31 T cell receptor beta chains came from one sample sequenced in a study of T-cell memory formation after mild COVID-19. In TCRdb, the 5' RACE reads were re-called with MiXCR into one record per CDR3 protein. The table has 350,000 to 500,000 distinct CDR3 sequences, 20% to 30% seen once. Sequencing used PBMCs or a T cell subset sorted from them (not recorded which). The receptors here all came from an adult woman who had mild COVID-19 (a few samples of this study predate the infection). Cell type and time point are not known.

The chain recombines TRBV5-1 with TRBJ1-2; no clear D gene. The CDR3 is 15 residues long. Between the trimmed V and J ends, which lost 2 bases and 0 bases, there was a span of 11 bases. The germline V gene encodes CDR1 SGHRS and CDR2 YFSETQ. CDR3 loop: CASSLLTHTNYGYTF. The CDR3 region has the DNA TGCGCCAGCAGCTTATTGACACATACTAACTATGGCTACACCTTC.

The chain is built from TRBV5-1 and TRBJ2-7, with D perhaps matching TRBD2 (5 bases). The CDR3 is made up of 15 amino acids. The V end was cut by 2 bases, the J end by 2 bases, with 14 bases between. The germline CDR1 and CDR2 sequences are SGHRS and YFSETQ. The CDR3 bases are TGCGCCAGCAGCTTCGGCCTAGGGAGTCCCTACGAGCAGTACTTC. Translating gives CASSFGLGSPYEQYF.

This clonotype was picked up a small number of times. V gene TRBV4-2 combines with J gene TRBJ1-1, with 12 positions matching TRBD1. This CDR3 is built from 15 residues. Per germline, CDR1 LGHNA and CDR2 YNFKEQ. With V trimmed by 4 bases and J by 6 bases, 6 bases remained unmatched. The CDR3 DNA reads TGTGCCAGCAGCCGGGGGACAGGGGGCACTGCTGAAGCTTTCTTT. Its translation: CASSRGTGGTAEAFF.

This clonotype has more than one count but fewer than ten. The V call is TRBV4-2, the J call TRBJ1-5; TRBD1 is a possible D gene (6 bases). CDR1 is LGHNA and CDR2 is YNFKEQ in the germline V gene. The CDR3 has 15 amino acids. V was clipped by 0 bases and J by 3 bases, with 9 bases between them. CDR3 amino acids: CASSQDGGANQPQHF. The CDR3 DNA is TGTGCCAGCAGCCAAGACGGGGGGGCCAATCAGCCCCAGCATTTT.

Only a few counts were recorded for this clonotype. The chain is built from TRBV20-1 and TRBJ1-2, with TRBD1 matching 10 bases. Germline loops: CDR1 DFQATT, CDR2 SNEGSKA (reference sequence). J was trimmed by 8 bases and V by 5 bases; bases with no gene match: 5. The CDR3 has 12 residues. This CDR3 reads CSARDRGHGYTF. DNA of the CDR3: TGCAGTGCTCGCGACAGGGGGCACGGCTACACCTTC.

This sequence joins TRBV6-5 and TRBJ1-2; TRBD1 aligns across 9 bases. This CDR3 has 14 residues. Trimming cost V 6 bases and J 2 bases; bases outside gene matches: 4. Germline values: CDR1 MNHEY, CDR2 SVGAGI. The CDR3 loop reads CASSYRGQNYGYTF. The CDR3 region has the DNA TGTGCCAGCAGCTACAGGGGGCAGAACTATGGCTACACCTTC.

The CDR3 sequence is CASTRSSYTGELFF. DNA of the CDR3: TGTGCCAGCACCCGATCCAGTTACACCGGGGAGCTGTTTTTT. The chain recombines TRBV12-3 or TRBV12-4 with TRBJ2-2, with D uncertain. This CDR3 has 14 residues. V was shortened by 7 bases and J by 3 bases, with 12 bases between the two germline ends.

CDR3 nucleotide sequence: TGCAGTGCTCCTTGGCCAGTTCGTGAGCAGTTCTTC. Its translation is CSAPWPVREQFF. The chain joins TRBV20-1 to TRBJ2-1, with unresolved D. Germline V CDR1 and CDR2: DFQATT, SNEGSKA (reference sequence). The V end lost 5 bases, the J end lost 9 bases, and 14 bases lay between the germline ends. The CDR3 covers 12 residues.

The CDR3 here is CASSFQLTGGDREQYF. The CDR3 DNA reads as TGTGCCAGCAGCTTTCAATTGACAGGGGGCGACCGCGAGCAGTACTTC. J is TRBJ2-7 and V is TRBV7-9; 10 nucleotides match TRBD1. V shed 3 bases, J shed 6 bases, and the junction held 11 bases outside the gene matches. The CDR3 extends over 16 amino acids. CDR1 is SEHNR and CDR2 is FQNEAQ in the germline V gene (reference sequence).

V and J are TRBV18 and TRBJ1-5; 12 bases map to TRBD1. Germline V gene data show CDR1 as KGHSH and CDR2 as LQKENI. The CDR3 sequence is 17 residues long. V was pared by 0 bases and J by 4 bases, with 4 bases of the junction left unmatched. CDR3 sequence (DNA): TGTGCCAGCTCACCACCGGGGGGACAGGGGGCGAATCAGCCCCAGCATTTT. Translating it yields CASSPPGGQGANQPQHF.

V gene TRBV7-3 combines with J gene TRBJ2-3, with TRBD1 matching 8 bases. Per germline, CDR1 SGHTA and CDR2 FQGTGA. V lost 0 bases, J lost 4 bases, and 6 bases stayed unmatched. The CDR3 spans 16 residues. CDR3 DNA sequence: TGTGCCAGCAGCTTAACGGACAGGGCCGGGGCAGATACGCAGTATTTT. The encoded protein is CASSLTDRAGADTQYF. The entire variable domain, with the rest obtained from reference TRBV7-3 and TRBJ2-3, is as follows: GAGVSQTPSNKVTEKGKYVELRCDPISGHTALYWYRQSLGQGPEFLIYFQGTGAADDSGLPNDRFFAVRPEGSVSTLKIQRTERGDSAVYLCASSLTDRAGADTQYFGPGTRLTVL.

This clonotype was seen only a few times. The chain joins TRBV6-2 or TRBV6-3 to TRBJ2-7; unclear D gene. The CDR3 consists of 19 residues. The germline V and J ends were trimmed by 2 bases and 2 bases, with 25 bases remaining between them. The germline CDR1 and CDR2 sequences are MNHEY and SVGEGT. DNA of the CDR3: TGTGCCAGCAGTTACGAGGCAGGACGAGAAAGGGCCGATCCCTACGAGCAGTACTTC. It codes for CASSYEAGRERADPYEQYF.

The V gene is TRBV10-3, the J gene TRBJ2-5, with a weak D call TRBD2 (6 bases). The CDR3 consists of 12 residues. CDR1 is ENHRY and CDR2 is SYGVKD in the germline V gene. V lost 4 bases and J lost 9, with 12 bases in between. DNA for the CDR3: TGTGCCATCAGTGCTGGCGGGAAGGCCCAGTACTTC. This codes for CAISAGGKAQYF.

This clonotype appeared a few times. The V gene is TRBV18, the J gene TRBJ2-3; no clear D gene. This CDR3 comprises 12 residues. Per germline, CDR1 KGHSH and CDR2 LQKENI. V was pared by 5 bases and J by 4 bases, with 7 bases between. The CDR3 spells CASSSDADTQYF. For the CDR3, the DNA is TGTGCCAGCTCATCCGACGCAGATACGCAGTATTTT. Full variable domain (remainder filled in from reference TRBV18 and TRBJ2-3): NAGVMQNPRHLVRRRGQEARLRCSPMKGHSHVYWYRQLPEEGLKFMVYLQKENIIDESGMPKERFSAEFPKEGPSILRIQQVVRGDSAAYFCASSSDADTQYFGPGTRLTVL.

V is TRBV12-3 or TRBV12-4 and J is TRBJ2-7, with D tentatively TRBD2 (5 bases). CDR3 length equals 14 residues. V lost 5 bases to trimming and J lost 0 bases, with 11 bases between them. CDR3: CASSSFGSSYEQYF. CDR3 DNA sequence: TGTGCCAGCAGTAGTTTTGGGAGCTCCTACGAGCAGTACTTC.

V is TRBV30 and J is TRBJ2-1; D remains ambiguous. The CDR3 extends over 14 amino acids. Per germline, CDR1 GTSNPN and CDR2 SVGIG (reference sequence). V was cut by 5 bases and J by 4 bases, with 15 bases left in between. The CDR3 loop reads CAWSVDPAYNEQFF. The CDR3 region has the DNA TGTGCCTGGTCGGTAGACCCCGCTTACAATGAGCAGTTCTTC.

The J gene is TRBJ2-3, the V gene TRBV5-6; 7 positions match TRBD1. Germline CDR1 reads SGHDT; CDR2 reads YYEEEE. V dropped 4 bases and J dropped 1; count of bases not matched to a gene: 9. The CDR3 extends over 16 amino acids. The DNA of the CDR3 is TGTGCCAGCAGCCGGGACCTTGACAGGGGCACAGATACGCAGTATTTT. Protein: CASSRDLDRGTDTQYF.

The V and J genes are TRBV18 and TRBJ1-1; 8 bases map to TRBD1. CDR3 length: 14 amino acids. V dropped 3 bases and J dropped 4; count of bases not matched to a gene: 4. Per the germline V gene, CDR1 is KGHSH and CDR2 is LQKENI. The CDR3 DNA reads as TGTGCCAGCTCACCCTCGACAGGGGCCACTGAAGCTTTCTTT. As protein: CASSPSTGATEAFF.

A few counts support this clonotype. This chain joins TRBV5-8 and TRBJ1-4, with 10 bases identical to TRBD1. Looked up from germline, CDR1 is SGHTS and CDR2 is YDEGEE. Unmatched junction bases numbered 7, after V lost 2 bases and J lost 9 bases. This CDR3 region has 15 residues. CDR3: CASSFDPGQGKKLFF. For the CDR3, the DNA is TGTGCCAGCAGCTTTGATCCGGGACAGGGGAAAAAACTGTTTTTT.

This clonotype was counted between two and nine times. This chain joins TRBV20-1 and TRBJ2-1, with D perhaps matching TRBD2 (5 bases). V was trimmed by 0 bases and J by 9 bases, leaving 12 bases between them. CDR1 DFQATT and CDR2 SNEGSKA come from the germline V gene (reference sequence). The CDR3 covers 13 residues. The DNA of the CDR3 is TGCAGTGCTAGAGATGCACTAGATGGTGAGCAGTTCTTC. Its protein product is CSARDALDGEQFF.

This chain joins TRBV7-7 and TRBJ2-5, with TRBD2 as a possible D gene (5 bases). Germline V gives CDR1 SSHAT, CDR2 FNYEAQ (reference sequence). Trimming shortened V by 4 bases and J by 0 bases, and 6 bases separated the two germline ends. The CDR3 loop spans 13 amino acids. The CDR3 DNA is TGTGCCAGCAGCTCGGACTACCAAGAGACCCAGTACTTC. Amino acid sequence: CASSSDYQETQYF.

This sequence joins TRBV9 and TRBJ2-7, with TRBD2 identical over 8 bases. The CDR3 consists of 15 residues. Germline lookup yields CDR1 SGDLS and CDR2 YYNGEE. With V trimmed by 3 bases and J by 5 bases, 10 bases remained unmatched. In nucleotides, the CDR3 is TGTGCCAGCAGCGCGGCCGGACTAGCCGGCGACGAGCAGTACTTC. It codes for CASSAAGLAGDEQYF.

This clonotype was counted only a few times. The chain recombines TRBV6-5 with TRBJ2-3; TRBD1 agrees at 9 bases. The V gene end was trimmed by 5 bases and the J gene end by 2 bases; junction bases not matched to a gene: 8. The CDR3 has 16 residues. Germline V gives CDR1 MNHEY, CDR2 SVGAGI. The CDR3 loop is CASSLHTGGPTDTQYF. The CDR3 bases are TGTGCCAGCAGTCTCCATACAGGGGGCCCCACAGATACGCAGTATTTT.

This clonotype was observed a handful of times. The chain couples TRBV18 to TRBJ2-1; 7 bases agree with TRBD1. The CDR3 is 14 residues long. V was pared by 4 bases and J by 5 bases, with 5 bases of the junction left unmatched. From germline, CDR1 is KGHSH and CDR2 LQKENI. DNA for the CDR3: TGTGCCAGCTCACTCCGGACAGGAGACAATGAGCAGTTCTTC. Translating it yields CASSLRTGDNEQFF.

A few counts support this clonotype. The V and J genes are TRBV5-1 and TRBJ2-7; no firm D call. V was clipped by 2 bases and J by 3 bases, with 9 bases between them. Germline loops: CDR1 SGHRS, CDR2 YFSETQ. The CDR3 spans 13 residues. CDR3 bases: TGCGCCAGCAGCTTTTCCCCCGTCTACGAGCAGTACTTC. It codes for CASSFSPVYEQYF. Complete variable domain (other parts from reference TRBV5-1 and TRBJ2-7): KAGVTQTPRYLIKTRGQQVTLSCSPISGHRSVSWYQQTPGQGLQFLFEYFSETQRNKGNFPGRFSGRQFSNSRSEMNVSTLELGDSALYLCASSFSPVYEQYFGPGTRLTVT.

This clonotype has just a few counts. The genes are TRBV2 and TRBJ2-4; TRBD2 matches 14 bases. The germline gives CDR1 SNHLY, CDR2 FYNNEI. V shed 6 bases and J 3 bases; nucleotides not matched to a gene: 1. This CDR3 contains 15 residues. Written as DNA, the CDR3 is TGTGCCAGCAGCGGGACTAGCGGGGGCAAAAACATTCAGTACTTC. It is translated as CASSGTSGGKNIQYF.

The sample holds a few counts of this clonotype. The J gene is TRBJ2-3, the V gene TRBV5-4; 10 positions match TRBD2. Trimming took 4 bases from V and 6 from J; bases not matched to a gene: 8. This CDR3 is 15 amino acids long. Germline CDR1 reads SGHNT; CDR2 reads YYREEE (reference sequence). The CDR3 here is CASSRQLAGTDTQYF. The DNA of the CDR3 is TGTGCCAGCAGCCGCCAACTAGCGGGGACCGATACGCAGTATTTT.

The chain has TRBV10-3 and TRBJ1-1; D gene uncertain. V was clipped by 6 bases and J by 1 base, with 9 bases between them. Germline values: CDR1 ENHRY, CDR2 SYGVKD. The CDR3 covers 13 residues. In nucleotides, the CDR3 is TGTGCCATCAGCGACGACTCGAACACTGAAGCTTTCTTT. Translation gives CAISDDSNTEAFF.

CDR3 protein: CASSQTGQPKNIQYF. The DNA of the CDR3 is TGTGCCAGCAGCCAGACGGGACAGCCCAAAAACATTCAGTACTTC. The chain couples TRBV3-1 to TRBJ2-4; 7 nucleotides line up with TRBD1. With V trimmed by 3 bases and J by 2 bases, 4 bases remained unmatched. In germline, CDR1 is LGHDT, CDR2 YNNKEL (reference sequence). This CDR3 has 15 amino acids.

J is TRBJ2-1 and V is TRBV7-2; tentative D call: TRBD2 (5 bases). The germline CDR1 and CDR2 sequences are SGHTA and FQGNSA. V was clipped by 5 bases and J by 7 bases, with 21 bases between them. The CDR3 loop spans 16 amino acids. CDR3 in DNA: TGTGCCAGCAGCCGTAGGAGCGGAAGTATCGTAAATGAGCAGTTCTTC. Translated: CASSRRSGSIVNEQFF. Looking up the rest from reference TRBV7-2 and TRBJ2-1 gives the full variable domain: GAGVSQSPSNKVTEKGKDVELRCDPISGHTALYWYRQSLGQGLEFLIYFQGNSAPDKSGLPSDRFSAERTGGSVSTLTIQRTQQEDSAVYLCASSRRSGSIVNEQFFGPGTRLTVL.

This clonotype was observed a handful of times. The chain couples TRBV14 to TRBJ2-1; no definite D call. This CDR3 contains 16 residues. Trimming stripped 1 base from V and 5 bases from J, with 15 bases between. In germline, CDR1 is SGHDN, CDR2 FVKESK. Here the CDR3 reads CASSQVKLHYDNEQFF. CDR3 sequence (DNA): TGTGCCAGCAGCCAAGTAAAACTCCACTATGACAATGAGCAGTTCTTC. The full variable domain, rest sourced from reference TRBV14 and TRBJ2-1, is EAGVTQFPSHSVIEKGQTVTLRCDPISGHDNLYWYRRVMGKEIKFLLHFVKESKQDESGMPNNRFLAERTGGTYSTLKVQPAELEDSGVYFCASSQVKLHYDNEQFFGPGTRLTVL.